This passage covers 23 T cell receptor beta chains from one sample sequenced in a study of regulatory T cells in long-lasting Graves disease. Sample time point: newly diagnosed GD, antithyroid drugs for less than 3 months. There was RNA extracted from PBMCs, and the TCR library was made from it. Investigators prepared the TCR beta libraries by applying iRepertoire HTBI primers and Arm-PCR of CDR3 regions. TCRdb re-analysed the multiplex PCR reads in MiXCR, keeping a single row per CDR3 protein. In the table there are 440,000 or so distinct CDR3 sequences, under 15% of which are singletons. These data also formed part of another study, on T cells in Graves' hyperthyroidism and ophthalmopathy.

The source was peripheral blood mononuclear cells (PBMCs), collected at new diagnosis, from a patient treated with antithyroid drugs. These TCRs come from a woman aged 30 to 39 with Graves disease.

Many counts were recorded for this clonotype. The gene calls are TRBV7-9 and TRBJ2-3, with 9 bases lining up with TRBD2. In germline, CDR1 is SEHNR, CDR2 FQNEAQ (reference sequence). The CDR3 extends over 14 amino acids. The ends lost 6 bases at V and 3 bases at J; junction bases unmatched: 4. In nucleotides, the CDR3 is TGTGCCAGCAGGCGGCGGGGGGGGACAGATACGCAGTATTTT. This encodes CASRRRGGTDTQYF.

The sample holds many counts of this clonotype. DNA for the CDR3: TGCGCCAGCAGCCCCAATCGGAACGAGCAGTACTTC. Its protein is CASSPNRNEQYF. The V call is TRBV5-1, the J call TRBJ2-7; D remains unclear. V lost 4 bases, J lost 5 bases, and 10 bases lay in between. The CDR3 is made up of 12 amino acids. CDR1 is SGHRS, CDR2 YFSETQ, per germline.

The chain combines TRBV5-6 with TRBJ2-5; 8 nucleotides align to TRBD1. There are 14 residues in the CDR3. Germline trimming cut 2 bases from V and 1 base from J; bases unmatched to any gene: 1. Germline V CDR1 and CDR2: SGHDT, YYEEEE. This CDR3 is CASSFGQGQETQYF. CDR3 nucleotides: TGTGCCAGCAGCTTTGGACAGGGCCAAGAGACCCAGTACTTC.

The rearrangement links TRBV7-6 to TRBJ2-1, with D uncertain. The ends were cut back, 1 base at V and 7 bases at J, with 11 bases in the middle. The germline gives CDR1 SGHVS, CDR2 FNYEAQ. This CDR3 has 14 residues. The CDR3 DNA is TGTGCCAGCAGCTTAGACTACGCCGCGAATGAGCAGTTCTTC. This codes for CASSLDYAANEQFF.

This clonotype has ten or more counts. The chain carries TRBV29-1 and TRBJ1-1, with a tentative D call TRBD1 (5 bases). The germline V gene encodes CDR1 SQVTM and CDR2 ANQGSEA. The CDR3 contains 15 residues. The germline V and J ends were trimmed by 1 base and 3 bases, with 15 bases remaining between them. The DNA for the CDR3 is TGCAGCGTTGAAGCGGGCGGGGGAAAATACACTGAAGCTTTCTTT. It translates to CSVEAGGGKYTEAFF. The variable domain in full, with the rest retrieved from reference TRBV29-1 and TRBJ1-1, is SAVISQKPSRDICQRGTSLTIQCQVDSQVTMMFWYRQQPGQSLTLIATANQGSEATYESGFVIDKFPISRPNLTFSTLTVSNMSPEDSSIYLCSVEAGGGKYTEAFFGQGTRLTVV.

J is TRBJ2-3 and V is TRBV24-1; 12 bases are a match to TRBD2. The germline CDR1 and CDR2 sequences are KGHDR and SFDVKD. Germline trimming cut 2 bases from V and 0 bases from J; bases unmatched to any gene: 5. The CDR3 has 18 amino acids. CDR3 region: CATSDSTSGRKSTDTQYF. The CDR3, as DNA: TGTGCCACCAGTGATTCCACTAGCGGGAGGAAAAGCACAGATACGCAGTATTTT.

The rearrangement uses TRBV6-2 or TRBV6-3 and TRBJ2-6, with D perhaps TRBD1 (5 bases). The CDR3 contains 15 residues. CDR1 is MNHEY and CDR2 is SVGEGT in the germline V gene. The V end lost 6 bases, the J end lost 4 bases, and 13 bases lay between the germline ends. In nucleotides, the CDR3 is TGTGCCAGCAGGGACCGACAGACCGGGGCCAACGTCCTGACTTTC. Its protein is CASRDRQTGANVLTF.

This clonotype occurred many times. V usage is TRBV20-1 and J usage is TRBJ2-3; possibly TRBD1 for D (5 bases). This CDR3 has 16 amino acids. The V and J ends lost 0 bases and 4 bases respectively, with 17 bases between them. From germline, CDR1 is DFQATT and CDR2 SNEGSKA (reference sequence). CDR3 sequence: CSARDPGRTGADTQYF. The DNA of the CDR3 is TGCAGTGCTAGAGATCCGGGCCGAACAGGCGCAGATACGCAGTATTTT.

This clonotype was detected ten times or more. The V and J genes are TRBV7-9 and TRBJ1-2; D possibly corresponds to TRBD1 (5 bases). The germline V gene encodes CDR1 SEHNR and CDR2 FQNEAQ (reference sequence). The CDR3 contains 12 residues. V gave up 6 bases and J gave up 8 bases, with 13 bases separating them. DNA for the CDR3: TGTGCCAGCAGACAGGTGCAGGGAGGCTACACCTTC. This translates into CASRQVQGGYTF.

This clonotype was observed a handful of times. It may be a read error: a sequence one base away is much more abundant. As the CDR3 is not closed by the conserved phenylalanine or tryptophan, this likely results from a read error. The chain links TRBV5-1 to TRBJ2-1; D perhaps matches TRBD2 (5 bases). This CDR3 spans 16 amino acids. Trimming cost V 0 bases and J 0 bases, with 10 bases left between them. CDR1 is SGHRS and CDR2 is YFSETQ in the germline V gene. The DNA of the CDR3 is TGCGCCAGCAGCTTGGAGGCAGGACTCTCCTACAATGAGCAGTTCTCC. Translated: CASSLEAGLSYNEQFS.

V usage is TRBV9 and J usage is TRBJ2-1, with no clear D. V was shortened by 3 bases and J by 6 bases, with 13 bases between the two germline ends. The CDR3 runs 14 residues. Germline V gene data show CDR1 as SGDLS and CDR2 as YYNGEE. CDR3 region: CASSASFVPNEQFF. The CDR3, as DNA: TGTGCCAGCAGCGCTAGTTTTGTCCCCAATGAGCAGTTCTTC.

This clonotype showed up many times. This chain connects TRBV12-3 or TRBV12-4 to TRBJ2-7, with TRBD2 matching 7 bases. The CDR3 runs 12 residues. With V trimmed by 6 bases and J by 6 bases, 5 bases remained unmatched. The CDR3 sequence is CASSRTSSEQYF. The CDR3 nucleotides are TGTGCCAGCAGCAGGACTAGTAGCGAGCAGTACTTC.

At least ten counts were recorded for this clonotype. This rearrangement joins TRBV20-1 to TRBJ1-2; D is perhaps TRBD1 (5 bases). The CDR3 is 12 residues long. Per germline, CDR1 DFQATT and CDR2 SNEGSKA (reference sequence). Trimming shortened V by 2 bases and J by 8 bases, and 12 bases separated the two germline ends. The CDR3 bases are TGCAGTGCTAGACCACCGACAGAGGGCTACACCTTC. Residues: CSARPPTEGYTF.

A word on this clonotype: This probably arose from a read error, given a far larger clone one base away. The chain recombines TRBV11-2 with TRBJ2-1, with 9 bases fitting TRBD1. The junction had 6 bases not matched to a gene; V was cut back by 5 bases and J by 10 bases. There are 13 residues in the CDR3. Germline V lookup: CDR1 SGHAT, CDR2 FQNNGV. The CDR3 region has the DNA TGTGCCAGCAGCACATGGACAGGGGCCGAGCAGTTCTTC. It specifies CASSTWTGAEQFF.

At least ten counts were recorded for this clonotype. This rearrangement joins TRBV7-8 to TRBJ2-1; the D gene is possibly TRBD2 (6 bases). This CDR3 contains 13 residues. V was shortened by 5 bases and J by 6 bases, with 11 bases between the two germline ends. The germline V gene has CDR1 SGHVS and CDR2 FQNEAQ. CDR3 in DNA: TGTGCCAGCAGCCGTCGGAGGGGCAATGAGCAGTTCTTC. Amino acids: CASSRRRGNEQFF.

This clonotype has ten or more counts. The chain employs TRBV3-1 and TRBJ2-3, with a tentative D call TRBD2 (5 bases). The ends were cut back, 4 bases at V and 4 bases at J, with 12 bases in the middle. This CDR3 is built from 14 residues. CDR1 and CDR2 (germline): LGHDT, YNNKEL (reference sequence). CDR3 in DNA: TGTGCCAGCAGCCCCACTAGTGGGGCAGATACGCAGTATTTT. It specifies CASSPTSGADTQYF.

This chain links TRBV24-1 with TRBJ1-1; 11 nucleotides agree with TRBD1. The CDR3 totals 16 residues. The germline V gene has CDR1 KGHDR and CDR2 SFDVKD. V lost 2 bases, J lost 1 base, and 2 bases stayed unmatched. The CDR3 protein is CATSDSGQGANTEAFF. For the CDR3, the DNA is TGTGCCACCAGTGATTCCGGACAGGGGGCGAACACTGAAGCTTTCTTT.

In its sample, this clonotype was seen many times. The gene calls are TRBV24-1 and TRBJ1-1, with unresolved D. With 4 bases removed from V and 1 base from J, the gap between germline ends came to 9 bases. Germline V gene data show CDR1 as KGHDR and CDR2 as SFDVKD. The CDR3 loop spans 14 amino acids. DNA for the CDR3: TGTGCCACCAGTGAAGCTGACGGGAACACTGAAGCTTTCTTT. Its translation: CATSEADGNTEAFF.

This clonotype was seen only a few times. The V gene is TRBV24-1, the J gene TRBJ2-1, with 9 bases lining up with TRBD2. Looked up from germline, CDR1 is KGHDR and CDR2 is SFDVKD. This CDR3 is built from 18 residues. Germline trimming cut 7 bases from V and 2 bases from J; bases unmatched to any gene: 14. This chain's CDR3 is CATSGTNSGSSPYNEQFF. The CDR3 region has the DNA TGTGCCACCAGCGGAACCAATAGCGGGAGCAGCCCCTACAATGAGCAGTTCTTC.

The chain employs TRBV19 and TRBJ2-1; possibly TRBD1 or TRBD2 for D (5 bases each). Germline V CDR1 and CDR2: LNHDA, SQIVND (reference sequence). V dropped 0 bases and J dropped 6 bases, with 27 bases sitting between them. The CDR3 length is 20 residues. The DNA of the CDR3 is TGTGCCAGTAGTATAGATCGTAGTGGTAGGGGAGTAAGCTTGGGCAATGAGCAGTTCTTC. As protein: CASSIDRSGRGVSLGNEQFF.

The sample holds many counts of this clonotype. The rearrangement joins TRBV12-3 or TRBV12-4 to TRBJ2-5, with 12 bases fitting TRBD2. CDR3 length equals 15 residues. V lost 5 bases and J lost 5; bases outside the gene matches: 6. The CDR3 coding sequence is TGTGCCAGCAGTGCCCTAGCGGGAGGGCTGGAGACCCAGTACTTC. Amino acid sequence: CASSALAGGLETQYF.

Concerning this clonotype itself: A read error may explain this, as a much larger clone is one base away. The V and J genes are TRBV2 and TRBJ1-2; D is unresolved. Germline CDR1 reads SNHLY; CDR2 reads FYNNEI. The length of the CDR3 is 15 residues. This CDR3 is CTSSAPGILGRGYTF. The CDR3 coding sequence is TGTACCAGCAGTGCCCCGGGGATTCTCGGGCGAGGCTACACCTTC. Filled out from reference TRBV2 and TRBJ1-2, the complete variable domain reads EPEVTQTPSHQVTQMGQEVILRCVPISNHLYFYWYRQILGQKVEFLVSFYNNEISEKSEIFDDQFSVERPDGSNFTLKIRSTKLEDSAMYFCTSSAPGILGRGYTFGSGTRLTVV.

A few counts support this clonotype. This chain connects TRBV24-1 to TRBJ1-1, with D unclear. V was clipped by 12 bases and J by 1 base, with 8 bases between them. Germline CDR1 and CDR2: KGHDR and SFDVKD. The CDR3 contains 11 residues. The CDR3 is CAAGRNTEAFF. The CDR3 coding sequence is TGTGCCGCTGGGCGGAACACTGAAGCTTTCTTT.